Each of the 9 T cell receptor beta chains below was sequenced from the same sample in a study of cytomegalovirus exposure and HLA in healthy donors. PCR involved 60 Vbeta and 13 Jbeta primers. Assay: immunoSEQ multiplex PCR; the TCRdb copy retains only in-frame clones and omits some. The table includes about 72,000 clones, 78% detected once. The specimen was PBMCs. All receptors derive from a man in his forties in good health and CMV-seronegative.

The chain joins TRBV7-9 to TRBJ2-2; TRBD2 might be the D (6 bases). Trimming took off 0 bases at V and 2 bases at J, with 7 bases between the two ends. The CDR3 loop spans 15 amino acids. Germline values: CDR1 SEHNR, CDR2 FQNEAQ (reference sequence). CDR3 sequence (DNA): TGTGCCAGCAGCTTAGCGGGGGGAAACACCGGGGAGCTGTTTTTT. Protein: CASSLAGGNTGELFF.

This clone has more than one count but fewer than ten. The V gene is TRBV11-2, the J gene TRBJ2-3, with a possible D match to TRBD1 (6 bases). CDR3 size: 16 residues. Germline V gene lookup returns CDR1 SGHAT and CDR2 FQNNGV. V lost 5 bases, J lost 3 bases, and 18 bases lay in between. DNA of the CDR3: TGTGCCAGCAGCAAGGGGTGGGCAGGGACAACAGATACGCAGTATTTT. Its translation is CASSKGWAGTTDTQYF.

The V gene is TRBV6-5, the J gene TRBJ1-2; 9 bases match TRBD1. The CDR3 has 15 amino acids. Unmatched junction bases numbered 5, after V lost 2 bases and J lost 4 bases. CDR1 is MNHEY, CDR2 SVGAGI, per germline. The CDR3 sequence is CASSYDGQGIYGYTF. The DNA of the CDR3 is TGTGCCAGCAGTTACGATGGACAGGGGATCTATGGCTACACCTTC.

The CDR3 DNA is TGTGCCAGCAGCTTAGGACAGAGTAATAATGAAAAACTGTTTTTT. This translates into CASSLGQSNNEKLFF. The chain combines TRBV7-8 with TRBJ1-4, with D maybe TRBD1 (5 bases). CDR1 is SGHVS and CDR2 is FQNEAQ in the germline V gene. The V gene lost 1 base and the J gene lost 4 bases, with 10 bases spanning the gap. The CDR3 is 15 residues long.

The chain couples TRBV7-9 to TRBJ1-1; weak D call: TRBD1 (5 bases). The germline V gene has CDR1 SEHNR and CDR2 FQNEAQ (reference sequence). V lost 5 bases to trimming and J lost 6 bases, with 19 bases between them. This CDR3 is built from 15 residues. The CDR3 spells CASSPRTAQVSEAFF. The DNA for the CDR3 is TGTGCCAGCAGCCCGAGGACGGCACAGGTCTCTGAAGCTTTCTTT.

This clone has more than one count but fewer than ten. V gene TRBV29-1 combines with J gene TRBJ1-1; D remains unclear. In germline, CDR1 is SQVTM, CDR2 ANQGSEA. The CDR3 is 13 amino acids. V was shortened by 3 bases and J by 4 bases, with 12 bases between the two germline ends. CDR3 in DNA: TGCAGCGTTGAGTCCGGGTTGACCACTGAAGCTTTCTTT. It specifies CSVESGLTTEAFF.

CDR3 amino acids: CASSPGMGGYTF. The CDR3 DNA reads TGTGCCAGCAGTCCGGGGATGGGAGGCTACACCTTC. This rearrangement joins TRBV28 to TRBJ1-2, with D unresolved. V was clipped by 5 bases and J by 8 bases, with 12 bases between them. The germline V gene encodes CDR1 MDHEN and CDR2 SYDVKM. CDR3 size: 12 residues.

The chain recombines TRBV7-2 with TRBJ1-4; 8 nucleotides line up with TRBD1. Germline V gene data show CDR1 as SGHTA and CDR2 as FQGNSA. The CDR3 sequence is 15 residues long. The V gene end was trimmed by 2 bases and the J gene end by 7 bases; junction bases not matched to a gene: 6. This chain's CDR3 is CASSLQGAWAEKLFF. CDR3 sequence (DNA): TGTGCCAGCAGCTTACAGGGGGCATGGGCTGAAAAACTGTTTTTT.

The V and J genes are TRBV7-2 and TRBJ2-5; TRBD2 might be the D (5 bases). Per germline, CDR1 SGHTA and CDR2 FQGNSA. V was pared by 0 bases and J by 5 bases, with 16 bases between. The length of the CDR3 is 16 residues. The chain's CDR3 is CASSLAWSGVGETQYF. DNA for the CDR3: TGTGCCAGCAGCTTAGCCTGGTCCGGGGTGGGGGAGACCCAGTACTTC.